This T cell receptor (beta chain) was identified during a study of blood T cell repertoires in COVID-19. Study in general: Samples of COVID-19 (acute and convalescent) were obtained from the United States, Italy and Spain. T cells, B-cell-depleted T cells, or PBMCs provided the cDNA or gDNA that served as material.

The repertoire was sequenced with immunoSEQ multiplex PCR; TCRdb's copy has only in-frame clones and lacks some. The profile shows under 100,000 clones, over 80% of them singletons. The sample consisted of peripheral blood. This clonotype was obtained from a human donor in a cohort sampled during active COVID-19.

Written as DNA, the CDR3 is TGCCCCAACTCGGGGAACAGACCGAAGTCGAGACAGCCCCAGCATTTT. Translated, it gives CPNSGNRPKSRQPQHF. This sequence joins TRBV23-1 and TRBJ1-5; no firm D call. TRBV23-1 is an ORF, with its function uncertain. The CDR3 has 16 amino acids.